The sequence of this TCR beta chain was determined in a study of shared clonotypes between healthy human individuals. About the research overall: Per donor, three plates held CD4 naive cells, three held CD4 memory, two held CD8 naive and one held CD8 memory. Overall study findings and caveats: Larger estimated richness was generally recorded for naive subsets relative to memory subsets.

Germline V gene sequence: CDR1 SGDLS, CDR2 YYNGEE. The V end was cut by 3 bases, the J end by 2 bases, with 5 bases between. The CDR3 loop spans 13 amino acids. Evenly divided among several immunoSEQ plates was the genomic DNA of each subset. TCRdb's table, derived via immunoSEQ multiplex PCR, lists solely in-frame clones and lacks some. Of about 2 million clones detected, approximately 94% appear once; the ten largest clones hold about 1.1%. Points on this clone: Its target is not known. The sample contains more than one DNA sequence encoding this CDR3.

Only CD45RO-negative cells positively selected for CCR7 counted as naive CD8 cells, so terminally differentiated effector memory CD45RA+ cells were excluded. Each donor was a Caucasian adult residing in Nashville, Tennessee. This TCR came from a young man in good health. This sequence joins TRBV9 and TRBJ2-2; D gene uncertain. Sequences were obtained from naive CD8+ T cells sorted from blood. CDR3 protein: CASSDTNTGELFF. The CDR3 DNA follows: TGTGCCAGCAGCGACACAAACACCGGGGAGCTGTTTTTT.